This T cell receptor (beta chain) was sequenced in a study of T cells expressing NK-cell markers. The overall study: HCMV seropositivity characterized most of the eight sequenced donors, and seronegativity one.

Reprocessing the 5' RACE reads, TCRdb reports a single entry for every CDR3 protein and omits DNA. This sample contains about 180,000 distinct CDR3 sequences. In the case of this clonotype: Antigen unknown.

General study results and limits: Similarly, these clonotypes led the CD3+CD56-NKG2C+ fraction as well in a handful of donors. It remained uncertain whether the expanded NKG2C+ T cell clones were specific for HCMV antigens.

The CDR3 length is 15 residues. Germline V gene data show CDR1 as SGHKS and CDR2 as YYEKEE (reference sequence). This rearrangement joins TRBV5-5 to TRBJ2-3; TCRdb names TRBD1, which stays unverified in the absence of DNA. The TCR comes from a woman aged 18 to 75 in good health. The sequenced sample consisted of blood T cells: a sorted CD56 or NKG2C T cell subset, CD4+ or CD8+ T cells, or bulk PBMC T cells (not recorded which). The CDR3 loop reads CASSLDGQSTDTQYF.